This T cell receptor (beta chain) was obtained from a study of blood T cell repertoires in COVID-19. Repertoires were generated with immunoSEQ multiplex PCR, while TCRdb's copy carries only in-frame clones and drops some. The table lists some 220,000 clones, about 90% of them singletons. Sequencing used peripheral blood. This TCR was recovered from a woman between 18 and 29 years old who had recovered from COVID-19.

The CDR3 here is CASSKDRDQETQYF. The CDR3 DNA follows: TGTGCCAGCAGCAAAGACCGGGATCAAGAGACCCAGTACTTC. The chain has TRBV21-1 and TRBJ2-5; the DNA was not used to check the table's D call, TRBD2. TRBV21-1 is shown as a pseudogene. This CDR3 contains 14 residues.